These 32 T cell receptor beta chains originate from one sample sequenced in a study of cytomegalovirus exposure and HLA in healthy donors. Primers: 60 Vbeta forward and 13 Jbeta reverse. The assay was immunoSEQ multiplex PCR, and TCRdb's table has in-frame clones only and misses some. The sample lists approximately 150,000 clones, approximately 72% occurring once. The sequenced sample was PBMCs. All receptors derive from a woman in her sixties in good health and CMV-seronegative.

The chain employs TRBV6-7 and TRBJ2-2; 7 bases are shared with TRBD1. TRBV6-7 is given ORF status, its function remaining uncertain. The J segment lost 6 bases and the V segment lost 2 bases, leaving 9 bases of the junction unmatched. The CDR3 consists of 16 residues. CDR3 DNA sequence: TGTGCCAGCAGTTACAAAGGGATGACAGGGCCCGGGGAGCTGTTTTTT. It is translated as CASSYKGMTGPGELFF.

The chain carries TRBV19 and TRBJ2-1; 8 bases line up with TRBD2. This CDR3 has 17 residues. The germline CDR1 and CDR2 sequences are LNHDA and SQIVND (reference sequence). Trimming took 0 bases from V and 4 from J; bases not matched to a gene: 8. The DNA for the CDR3 is TGTGCCAGTAGTATAGAGGATATAGCGGGGAGGTACAATGAGCAGTTCTTC. Protein product: CASSIEDIAGRYNEQFF.

This rearrangement joins TRBV18 to TRBJ2-7; tentatively, D is TRBD1 (5 bases). The CDR3 spans 13 residues. Germline CDR1 and CDR2: KGHSH and LQKENI. The V and J ends lost 5 bases and 11 bases respectively, with 19 bases between them. The CDR3 nucleotides are TGTGCCAGCTCAGAAGGGGAAAACACGCCGGAGTACTTC. Its protein is CASSEGENTPEYF.

The chain links TRBV10-3 to TRBJ2-3; 14 nucleotides agree with TRBD2. V lost 5 bases, J lost 1 base, and 8 bases stayed unmatched. Looked up from germline, CDR1 is ENHRY and CDR2 is SYGVKD. This CDR3 spans 18 amino acids. CDR3 amino acids: CAISPGGTSGGGTDTQYF. The CDR3 nucleotides read TGTGCCATCAGTCCCGGTGGGACTAGCGGGGGTGGCACAGATACGCAGTATTTT.

This rearrangement joins TRBV4-3 to TRBJ2-3; D call uncertain. This CDR3 has 16 residues. Trimming left V 1 base short and J 1 base short, with 12 bases between. Germline V gene lookup returns CDR1 LGHNA and CDR2 YSLEER. The CDR3, as DNA: TGCGCCAGCAGCCAAGCGGCGAGACAAGGCACAGATACGCAGTATTTT. This sequence encodes CASSQAARQGTDTQYF.

This chain uses TRBV14 with TRBJ2-5; 13 nucleotides match TRBD2. The CDR3 runs to 18 residues. Germline loops: CDR1 SGHDN, CDR2 FVKESK. With V trimmed by 4 bases and J by 0 bases, 8 bases remained unmatched. In nucleotides, the CDR3 is TGTGCCAGCAGCCTCCCCCTTGGGACTAGCGGGAACCAAGAGACCCAGTACTTC. It yields the protein CASSLPLGTSGNQETQYF.

The genes are TRBV28 and TRBJ1-5; tentatively, D is TRBD1 (5 bases). The germline V gene encodes CDR1 MDHEN and CDR2 SYDVKM. V lost 4 bases and J lost 7, with 14 bases in between. The CDR3 sequence is 14 residues long. The CDR3 region is CASSWGGVIQPQHF. In DNA, the CDR3 is TGTGCCAGCAGTTGGGGCGGGGTAATACAGCCCCAGCATTTT.

The rearrangement joins TRBV7-2 to TRBJ1-2; D perhaps matches TRBD1 (5 bases). Trimming removed 5 bases at V and 6 bases at J, with 22 bases between. This CDR3 has 16 amino acids. Germline V lookup: CDR1 SGHTA, CDR2 FQGNSA. The chain's CDR3 is CASSPTPSGLGNGYTF. CDR3 coding DNA: TGTGCCAGCAGCCCGACCCCGTCAGGGTTAGGCAATGGCTACACCTTC.

The V and J genes are TRBV4-2 and TRBJ1-1, with TRBD1 identical over 9 bases. In germline, CDR1 is LGHNA, CDR2 YNFKEQ. There are 16 residues in the CDR3. J lost 4 bases, V lost 3 bases, and 9 bases had no gene match. The CDR3 spells CASSQDTGTGLTEAFF. Here the CDR3 DNA reads TGTGCCAGCAGCCAGGACACCGGGACAGGGCTCACTGAAGCTTTCTTT.

The V gene is TRBV9, the J gene TRBJ2-7; 7 nucleotides align to TRBD1. Per the germline V gene, CDR1 is SGDLS and CDR2 is YYNGEE. With 2 bases clipped from V and 6 bases from J, the junction kept 5 bases outside the gene matches. CDR3 length: 13 amino acids. CDR3: CASSVRGGGEQYF. The DNA of the CDR3 is TGTGCCAGCAGCGTTCGAGGGGGCGGCGAGCAGTACTTC.

The chain carries TRBV15 and TRBJ1-1, with D possibly matching TRBD1 (5 bases). The ends were cut back, 1 base at V and 7 bases at J, with 10 bases in the middle. The CDR3 has 13 residues. The V gene's germline CDR1 is LNHNV and CDR2 YYDKDF (reference sequence). The CDR3 loop reads CATSRGSDSEAFF. The CDR3 coding sequence is TGTGCCACCAGCAGAGGGTCAGACAGTGAAGCTTTCTTT.

This clone was found a few times. V is TRBV29-1 and J is TRBJ2-7; D is ambiguous. The CDR3 covers 11 residues. Germline assignment: CDR1 SQVTM and CDR2 ANQGSEA. V gave up 8 bases and J gave up 5 bases, with 13 bases separating them. The CDR3: CSSVPEHEQYF. The CDR3 DNA reads as TGCAGCTCTGTCCCAGAACACGAGCAGTACTTC.

The V gene is TRBV19, the J gene TRBJ2-5, with 10 bases that match TRBD2. This CDR3 has 18 amino acids. After removal of 5 bases from V and 1 base from J, the junction contained 13 bases not matched to a gene. CDR1 and CDR2 from the germline V gene are LNHDA and SQIVND (reference sequence). CDR3 DNA sequence: TGTGCCAGTAGTCTTAGGCCTAGCGGGAGAGTTGTCCAAGAGACCCAGTACTTC. This sequence encodes CASSLRPSGRVVQETQYF. The whole variable domain, remainder taken from reference TRBV19 and TRBJ2-5, is DGGITQSPKYLFRKEGQNVTLSCEQNLNHDAMYWYRQDPGQGLRLIYYSQIVNDFQKGDIAEGYSVSREKKESFPLTVTSAQKNPTAFYLCASSLRPSGRVVQETQYFGPGTRLLVL.

The V call is TRBV9, the J call TRBJ1-4; D is uncertain. Germline V CDR1 and CDR2: SGDLS, YYNGEE. The CDR3 is made up of 13 amino acids. Trimming took 4 bases from V and 7 from J, leaving 11 bases between them. CDR3 sequence (DNA): TGTGCCAGCAGCATCGGGAGTAGTGAAAAACTGTTTTTT. This codes for CASSIGSSEKLFF.

The chain has TRBV11-3 and TRBJ2-2, with TRBD2 matching 11 bases. The CDR3 extends over 16 amino acids. J gave up 6 bases and V 4 bases, and 7 bases lay outside the gene matches. CDR1 and CDR2 from the germline V gene are SGHNT and YENEEA. The CDR3 DNA reads as TGTGCCAGCAGCTCTTCTAGCGGGGGGTTCGCCGGGGAGCTGTTTTTT. This encodes CASSSSSGGFAGELFF.

The chain employs TRBV4-1 and TRBJ2-5; no reliable D call. This CDR3 comprises 12 residues. Germline V gives CDR1 MGHRA, CDR2 YSYEKL. Between the trimmed V and J ends, which lost 1 base and 10 bases, there was a span of 10 bases. CDR3 bases: TGCGCCAGCAGCCAAGCGGGTGGTGACCAGTACTTC. Protein sequence: CASSQAGGDQYF.

The CDR3 here is CASSVGPGGNEKLFF. For the CDR3, the DNA is TGTGCCAGCAGCGTAGGGCCAGGGGGTAATGAAAAACTGTTTTTT. The rearrangement uses TRBV9 and TRBJ1-4; 7 positions match TRBD1. Germline CDR1 SGDLS, CDR2 YYNGEE. The CDR3 extends over 15 amino acids. The ends lost 0 bases at V and 4 bases at J; junction bases unmatched: 3.

The chain carries TRBV19 and TRBJ2-2, with TRBD2 matching over 8 bases. V was pared by 3 bases and J by 7 bases, with 10 bases of the junction left unmatched. The CDR3 sequence is 16 residues long. The V gene's germline CDR1 is LNHDA and CDR2 SQIVND (reference sequence). The CDR3 DNA reads TGTGCCAGTAGTATCCGCGGGGGGAGTGGAGACGGGGAGCTGTTTTTT. It translates to CASSIRGGSGDGELFF. The full variable domain, with the rest looked up from reference TRBV19 and TRBJ2-2, is DGGITQSPKYLFRKEGQNVTLSCEQNLNHDAMYWYRQDPGQGLRLIYYSQIVNDFQKGDIAEGYSVSREKKESFPLTVTSAQKNPTAFYLCASSIRGGSGDGELFFGEGSRLTVL.

Here the CDR3 reads CASSFSTLDEQYF. In DNA, the CDR3 is TGTGCCAGCAGCTTCTCGACTCTAGACGAGCAGTACTTC. The chain recombines TRBV11-2 with TRBJ2-7; no reliable D call. V was shortened by 3 bases and J by 5 bases, with 11 bases between the two germline ends. Per germline, CDR1 SGHAT and CDR2 FQNNGV. There are 13 residues in the CDR3.

The chain joins TRBV7-2 to TRBJ2-7, with D uncertain. Germline V gene sequence: CDR1 SGHTA, CDR2 FQGNSA. This CDR3 contains 12 residues. Trimming took 5 bases from V and 4 from J, leaving 9 bases between them. CDR3 DNA sequence: TGTGCCAGCAGCCACGGGTCTTACGAGCAGTACTTC. Protein sequence: CASSHGSYEQYF.

V is TRBV10-3 and J is TRBJ2-1; 10 bases are a match to TRBD1. CDR3 size: 16 residues. The junction had 6 bases not matched to a gene; V was cut back by 3 bases and J by 4 bases. The germline gives CDR1 ENHRY, CDR2 SYGVKD. This chain's CDR3 is CAISDPDRGRYNEQFF. The CDR3 DNA sequence: TGTGCCATCAGTGATCCTGACAGGGGGCGGTACAATGAGCAGTTCTTC.

The chain employs TRBV6-5 and TRBJ1-1; TRBD1 agrees at 8 bases. The germline V gene encodes CDR1 MNHEY and CDR2 SVGAGI. With 6 bases clipped from V and 1 base from J, the junction kept 4 bases outside the gene matches. The CDR3 is 14 residues long. The CDR3 sequence is CASRGTGKNTEAFF. CDR3 DNA: TGTGCCAGCAGGGGGACAGGCAAGAACACTGAAGCTTTCTTT.

In its sample, this clone was seen a few times. The junction and the germline gene differ at one end; a read error may be behind it. V is TRBV7-9 and J is TRBJ2-1, with 11 bases that match TRBD2. The CDR3 is made up of 15 amino acids. In germline, CDR1 is SEHNR, CDR2 FQNEAQ (reference sequence). This CDR3 reads CSSSSTSGKANEQFF. The CDR3 DNA reads as TGTTCCAGCAGCTCGACTAGCGGGAAAGCCAATGAGCAGTTCTTC.

The chain uses TRBV7-2 and TRBJ2-7; D unclear. Deletions cut 5 bases from V and 5 bases from J, with 7 bases between. The CDR3 length is 11 residues. The germline CDR1 and CDR2 sequences are SGHTA and FQGNSA. DNA for the CDR3: TGTGCCAGCAGCCGCTTAGACGAGCAGTACTTC. Amino acids: CASSRLDEQYF.

The V call is TRBV25-1, the J call TRBJ1-1; no firm D call. The germline V and J ends were trimmed by 5 bases and 0 bases, with 13 bases remaining between them. Looked up from germline, CDR1 is MGHDK and CDR2 is SYGVNS. The CDR3 extends over 15 amino acids. The CDR3 DNA is TGTGCCAGCAGTTTCGAGGGTCTTCTGAACACTGAAGCTTTCTTT. Translated, it gives CASSFEGLLNTEAFF. Full variable domain (remainder filled in from reference TRBV25-1 and TRBJ1-1): EADIYQTPRYLVIGTGKKITLECSQTMGHDKMYWYQQDPGMELHLIHYSYGVNSTEKGDLSSESTVSRIRTEHFPLTLESARPSHTSQYLCASSFEGLLNTEAFFGQGTRLTVV.

The gene calls are TRBV9 and TRBJ1-1, with a possible D match to TRBD1 (6 bases). CDR1 and CDR2 (germline): SGDLS, YYNGEE. Trimming stripped 0 bases from V and 5 bases from J, with 14 bases between. The CDR3 extends over 15 amino acids. In DNA form, the CDR3 reads TGTGCCAGCAGCGTAGAGGGGGTAGTCGGGACTGAAGCTTTCTTT. This translates into CASSVEGVVGTEAFF.

The chain couples TRBV6-6 to TRBJ2-7; D call uncertain. In germline, CDR1 is MNHNY, CDR2 SVGAGI (reference sequence). Trimming removed 0 bases from V and 6 bases from J, with 9 bases in between. The CDR3 loop spans 13 amino acids. The CDR3 sequence is CASSYSGAGEQYF. The CDR3 DNA is TGTGCCAGCAGTTACTCGGGCGCCGGCGAGCAGTACTTC.

This clone was seen a handful of times. The chain carries TRBV28 and TRBJ2-7; TRBD1 aligns across 9 bases. Germline assignment: CDR1 MDHEN and CDR2 SYDVKM. The CDR3 length is 15 residues. The ends lost 6 bases at V and 5 bases at J; junction bases unmatched: 11. The CDR3 loop is CASRGGGTGFNEQYF. CDR3 bases: TGTGCCAGCAGGGGCGGTGGGACAGGGTTCAACGAGCAGTACTTC.

The rearrangement joins TRBV2 to TRBJ1-3; 10 nucleotides match TRBD1. CDR3 size: 17 residues. Germline values: CDR1 SNHLY, CDR2 FYNNEI. Trimming took 6 bases from V and 4 from J; bases not matched to a gene: 12. The CDR3 reads CASRAPPGQGRGNTIYF. CDR3 bases: TGTGCCAGCAGGGCCCCACCGGGACAGGGGCGCGGAAACACCATATATTTT.

In regard to this clone: This specimen includes other DNA sequences encoding the same CDR3. The chain is built from TRBV6-1 and TRBJ1-1; D is undetermined. Trimming left V 2 bases short and J 0 bases short, with 4 bases between. CDR1 and CDR2 (germline): MNHNS, SASEGT. The CDR3 runs 13 residues. The CDR3 coding sequence is TGTGCCAGCAGTGAAACAGTGAACACTGAAGCTTTCTTT. As protein: CASSETVNTEAFF.

V usage is TRBV28 and J usage is TRBJ1-1; perhaps TRBD1 as D (6 bases). This CDR3 contains 12 residues. Trimming took 5 bases from V and 6 from J, leaving 10 bases between them. Germline V gives CDR1 MDHEN, CDR2 SYDVKM. The CDR3 sequence is CASSLTGPEAFF. CDR3 sequence (DNA): TGTGCCAGCAGTCTCACAGGGCCTGAAGCTTTCTTT.

The chain has TRBV10-3 and TRBJ2-3; 11 positions match TRBD2. V lost 10 bases and J lost 8; bases outside the gene matches: 8. This CDR3 is built from 13 residues. CDR1 is ENHRY and CDR2 is SYGVKD in the germline V gene. As DNA, the CDR3 is TGTGCCAGCCTAGCGGGGGGTCAAGGTACGCAGTATTTT. It specifies CASLAGGQGTQYF.